The 18 T cell receptor beta chains given below trace back to one sample, sequenced in a study of identical twins. TCRdb passed the 5' RACE reads through MiXCR, listing each CDR3 protein once. The sample lists more than 1.5 million distinct CDR3 sequences, roughly a third occurring once. Sequenced sample: cord blood. The receptors originated from a newborn girl in good health.

The V call is TRBV5-4, the J call TRBJ1-2, with D unclear. V lost 1 base and J 8 bases, leaving 18 bases between the germline ends. Per the germline V gene, CDR1 is SGHNT and CDR2 is YYREEE (reference sequence). The CDR3 covers 15 residues. CDR3: CASSLRAIQTMGYTF. The CDR3 DNA sequence: TGTGCCAGCAGCTTGAGGGCTATCCAGACAATGGGCTACACCTTC. Looking up the rest from reference TRBV5-4 and TRBJ1-2 gives the full variable domain: ETGVTQSPTHLIKTRGQQVTLRCSSQSGHNTVSWYQQALGQGPQFIFQYYREEENGRGNFPPRFSGLQFPNYSSELNVNALELDDSALYLCASSLRAIQTMGYTFGSGTRLTVV.

Worth noting for this clonotype: At one end the junction does not follow the germline gene, possibly because of a read error. This CDR3 is CAGRLAGGGGDTQYF. In nucleotides, the CDR3 is TGTGCCGGCAGACTAGCGGGAGGTGGGGGAGATACGCAGTATTTT. V gene TRBV2 combines with J gene TRBJ2-3; 13 nucleotides agree with TRBD2. The CDR3 is made up of 15 amino acids. CDR1 and CDR2 from the germline V gene are SNHLY and FYNNEI.

This clonotype was detected many times. This chain uses TRBV29-1 with TRBJ1-2, with TRBD1 matching over 8 bases. V lost 2 bases and J lost 4; bases outside the gene matches: 9. Per the germline V gene, CDR1 is SQVTM and CDR2 is ANQGSEA. The CDR3 is made up of 15 amino acids. CDR3 protein: CSVEPFDRGLYGYTF. DNA for the CDR3: TGCAGCGTTGAACCGTTTGACAGGGGACTCTATGGCTACACCTTC.

The CDR3 region has the DNA TGCAGTGCTACGGCAGGGCGGCAAGAGACCCAGTACTTC. Protein sequence: CSATAGRQETQYF. The chain carries TRBV20-1 and TRBJ2-5; TRBD1 might be the D (5 bases). This CDR3 contains 13 residues. Between the trimmed V and J ends, which lost 4 bases and 2 bases, there was a span of 11 bases. Germline CDR1 is DFQATT and CDR2 is SNEGSKA (reference sequence).

The rearrangement uses TRBV6-9 and TRBJ2-1; D possibly corresponds to TRBD1 (5 bases). Germline V gene lookup returns CDR1 MNHGY and CDR2 SVAAGI. CDR3 length: 11 residues. The germline V and J ends were trimmed by 2 bases and 14 bases, with 10 bases remaining between them. The CDR3 region is CASSYMGPEFF. CDR3 DNA: TGTGCCAGCAGTTATATGGGGCCGGAGTTCTTC.

In regard to this clonotype: The junction departs from germline at one end; a sequencing error may be responsible. This chain links TRBV7-2 with TRBJ2-3; TRBD2 aligns across 9 bases. The CDR3 is 17 residues long. Looked up from germline, CDR1 is SGHTA and CDR2 is FQGNSA. CDR3 coding DNA: TGTGCCAGCAGCTTAGTATTAATAGCGGGGGTCACAGATACGCAGTCTTTT. Residues: CASSLVLIAGVTDTQSF. Combining the CDR3 with reference TRBV7-2 and TRBJ2-3 gives the whole variable domain GAGVSQSPSNKVTEKGKDVELRCDPISGHTALYWYRQSLGQGLEFLIYFQGNSAPDKSGLPSDRFSAERTGGSVSTLTIQRTQQEDSAVYLCASSLVLIAGVTDTQSFGPGTRLTVL.

This clonotype was detected a few times. V usage is TRBV29-1 and J usage is TRBJ1-1; D is unresolved. The V end was cut by 7 bases, the J end by 1 base, with 13 bases between. The CDR3 runs 13 residues. CDR1 SQVTM and CDR2 ANQGSEA come from the germline V gene. The CDR3 spells CSALKGPNTEAFF. In DNA, the CDR3 is TGCAGCGCCTTAAAAGGTCCGAACACTGAAGCTTTCTTT.

The chain has TRBV6-6 and TRBJ1-6, with D possibly being TRBD1 (5 bases). The CDR3 contains 15 residues. CDR1 MNHNY and CDR2 SVGAGI come from the germline V gene (reference sequence). The V end was cut by 6 bases, the J end by 7 bases, with 16 bases between. The chain's CDR3 is CASSLVPGRNSPLHF. CDR3 nucleotide sequence: TGTGCCAGCAGCTTAGTACCGGGGCGGAATTCACCCCTCCACTTT.

The chain recombines TRBV10-3 with TRBJ2-1, with D hard to call. The DNA end lines up better with TRBJ2-7; the J call may be wrong. Germline V gene sequence: CDR1 ENHRY, CDR2 SYGVKD. This CDR3 is built from 14 residues. CDR3 protein: CAISEISSYNEQYF. CDR3 nucleotides: TGTGCCATCAGTGAAATCAGCTCCTACAATGAGCAGTACTTC.

The chain carries TRBV30 and TRBJ2-7, with D maybe TRBD1 (6 bases). This CDR3 is built from 11 residues. Germline lookup yields CDR1 GTSNPN and CDR2 SVGIG (reference sequence). The V end was cut by 7 bases, the J end by 2 bases, with 9 bases between. The chain's CDR3 is CAFRQAYEQYF. The CDR3 bases are TGTGCCTTCCGACAGGCCTACGAGCAGTACTTC.

Only a few counts were recorded for this clonotype. The chain combines TRBV6-5 with TRBJ1-6, with D perhaps TRBD1 (5 bases). The CDR3 sequence is 13 residues long. CDR1 is MNHEY and CDR2 is SVGAGI in the germline V gene. V was trimmed by 0 bases and J by 10 bases, leaving 7 bases between them. The CDR3, as DNA: TGTGCCAGCAGTTACTCGACAGTGTCACCCCTCCACTTT. This translates into CASSYSTVSPLHF.

V usage is TRBV6-6 and J usage is TRBJ2-1; 8 bases line up with TRBD1. CDR1 and CDR2 from the germline V gene are MNHNY and SVGAGI (reference sequence). CDR3 length equals 15 residues. Trimming at V came to 6 bases and at J to 4 bases, leaving 8 bases not matched to a gene. The CDR3 is CASRTGQGRYNEQFF. CDR3 nucleotide sequence: TGTGCCAGCAGAACCGGACAGGGTCGGTACAATGAGCAGTTCTTC.

This chain joins TRBV7-2 and TRBJ2-5; D is possibly TRBD2 (6 bases). The J call is doubtful: the DNA matches TRBJ2-7 better. The germline V gene has CDR1 SGHTA and CDR2 FQGNSA. The CDR3 consists of 15 residues. The CDR3 nucleotides are TGTGCCAGCAGCTTAGAGGTCGGCGGGGTCTACGAGCAGTACTTC. Amino acids: CASSLEVGGVYEQYF.

Turning to this clonotype: A much bigger clone sits one base away, suggesting this may be a read error. The chain uses TRBV10-3 and TRBJ2-1, with a possible D match to TRBD2 (6 bases). CDR3 length: 13 amino acids. Germline CDR1 reads ENHRY; CDR2 reads SYGVKD. V was pared by 4 bases and J by 10 bases, with 14 bases between. The CDR3 sequence: CAISGDLPYEQFF. Here the CDR3 DNA reads TGTGCCATCAGTGGGGACTTGCCATACGAGCAGTTCTTC.

This clonotype turned up a few times. The chain recombines TRBV6-6 with TRBJ1-2; tentatively, D is TRBD1 (6 bases). The CDR3 spans 14 residues. The germline V and J ends were trimmed by 6 bases and 8 bases, with 19 bases remaining between them. Germline-derived CDR1 and CDR2 are MNHNY and SVGAGI (reference sequence). This CDR3 reads CASSQDVGRGGYTF. The CDR3 DNA follows: TGTGCCAGCAGCCAGGACGTAGGGAGGGGGGGCTACACCTTC.

The chain recombines TRBV20-1 with TRBJ1-2; D gene unclear. Germline V gene sequence: CDR1 DFQATT, CDR2 SNEGSKA (reference sequence). Trimming stripped 0 bases from V and 0 bases from J, with 20 bases between. This CDR3 is 18 amino acids long. The CDR3 protein is CSARDLGRKDTSNYGYTF. The CDR3 coding sequence is TGCAGTGCTAGAGATCTAGGGAGGAAAGACACCTCTAACTATGGCTACACCTTC.

In this sample, this clonotype turned up a few times. The CDR3 bases are TGCAGTGCTAGAACCGGGACGTCGTCGTACGAGCAGTACTTC. Its translation is CSARTGTSSYEQYF. This chain joins TRBV20-1 and TRBJ2-7; D tentatively fits TRBD1 or TRBD2 (5 bases each). Germline-derived CDR1 and CDR2 are DFQATT and SNEGSKA (reference sequence). V lost 2 bases to trimming and J lost 4 bases, with 15 bases between them. The CDR3 is 14 amino acids.

This clonotype showed up just a few times. V usage is TRBV10-1 and J usage is TRBJ1-2; 10 bases are shared with TRBD1. The ends lost 0 bases at V and 0 bases at J; junction bases unmatched: 4. This CDR3 is 17 amino acids long. The germline CDR1 and CDR2 sequences are WNHNN and SYGVQD (reference sequence). CDR3 DNA: TGCGCCAGCAGTGAGTCGGGACAGGGGAAAGCTAACTATGGCTACACCTTC. Protein product: CASSESGQGKANYGYTF.